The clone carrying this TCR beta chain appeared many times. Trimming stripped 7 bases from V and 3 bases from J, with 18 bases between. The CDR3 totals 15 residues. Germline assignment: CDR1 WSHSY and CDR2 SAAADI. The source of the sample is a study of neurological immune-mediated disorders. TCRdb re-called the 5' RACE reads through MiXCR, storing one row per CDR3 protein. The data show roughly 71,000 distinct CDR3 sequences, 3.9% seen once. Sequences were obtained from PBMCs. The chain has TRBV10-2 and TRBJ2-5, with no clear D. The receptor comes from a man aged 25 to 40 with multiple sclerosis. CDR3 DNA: TGCGCCAGCATGGGTGGCGGCGCTCGAAAAGAGACCCAGTACTTC. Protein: CASMGGGARKETQYF.